The 17 T cell receptor beta chains given below trace back to one sample, sequenced in a study of shared clonotypes between healthy human individuals (dated by TCRdb to the early 2020s). The library came from the immunoSEQ multiplex PCR assay. The table was pulled from immuneACCESS by TCRdb, which kept in-frame rearrangements only. Such tables lose some clones; where checked, under half of the loss comes from unresolved V genes, and the rest has no known cause. The sample table contains over a million clones; only one count was recorded for around 78% of them. Of the sample, about 0.52% is held by the ten largest clones. Sequenced material: memory CD4+ T cells from PBMCs. Sample cell subset or site, as interpreted from the label and publication: CD45RA-negative fraction. These receptors originate from a man younger than 35 in good health. Some clones in this sample may be carry-over from other donors' samples.

This clone was counted only a few times. The chain recombines TRBV19 with TRBJ1-2, with D tentatively TRBD1 (5 bases). V was trimmed by 7 bases and J by 7 bases, leaving 16 bases between them. CDR3 length equals 13 residues. In germline, CDR1 is LNHDA, CDR2 SQIVND (reference sequence). The chain's CDR3 is CASTPGPRRGYTF. The CDR3 coding sequence is TGTGCCAGTACTCCGGGACCCCGGCGTGGCTACACCTTC.

This chain links TRBV30 with TRBJ2-7; TRBD1 agrees at 9 bases. The CDR3 sequence is 11 residues long. The germline gives CDR1 GTSNPN, CDR2 SVGIG (reference sequence). The CDR3: CAYDRGKEQYF. The DNA of the CDR3 is TGTGCATACGACAGGGGGAAAGAGCAGTACTTC.

V gene TRBV5-8 combines with J gene TRBJ1-2; the D is unclear. Germline V CDR1 and CDR2: SGHTS, YDEGEE. V lost 1 base and J lost 1, with 11 bases in between. This CDR3 has 15 amino acids. In DNA, the CDR3 is TGTGCCAGCAGCTTGCGAGGGATCCATAACTATGGCTACACCTTC. This translates into CASSLRGIHNYGYTF.

The chain employs TRBV5-1 and TRBJ2-7; D is undetermined. This CDR3 comprises 11 residues. V dropped 1 base and J dropped 7 bases, with 6 bases sitting between them. Germline V gene lookup returns CDR1 SGHRS and CDR2 YFSETQ. The CDR3 is CASSLSTEQYF. The CDR3 coding sequence is TGCGCCAGCAGCTTGTCCACGGAGCAGTACTTC.

Of note for this clone: The sample contains more than one DNA sequence encoding this CDR3. The rearrangement links TRBV9 to TRBJ2-3, with D unclear. The V end lost 7 bases, the J end lost 2 bases, and 8 bases lay between the germline ends. CDR3 length: 12 amino acids. CDR1 SGDLS and CDR2 YYNGEE come from the germline V gene. The CDR3 protein is CASSPTTDTQYF. The CDR3, as DNA: TGTGCCAGCTCCCCGACCACAGATACGCAGTATTTT.

Comment on this clone: This CDR3 is also generated by other DNA sequences in the sample. The CDR3 is CASSPTSGSSYEQYF. In DNA form, the CDR3 reads TGTGCCAGCTCACCGACTAGCGGGAGCTCCTACGAGCAGTACTTC. This chain uses TRBV18 with TRBJ2-7, with 12 bases that match TRBD2. J gave up 0 bases and V 3 bases, and 0 bases lay outside the gene matches. Germline V gene sequence: CDR1 KGHSH, CDR2 LQKENI. The CDR3 runs 15 residues.

In its sample, this clone was seen once. At the DNA level, this CDR3 is encoded by other sequences in the same sample as well. The V and J genes are TRBV28 and TRBJ2-7, with D unclear. Germline CDR1 is MDHEN and CDR2 is SYDVKM. There are 12 residues in the CDR3. Trimming pared 4 bases from V and 3 bases from J, leaving 7 bases between. This chain's CDR3 is CASSYRGYEQYF. The DNA of the CDR3 is TGTGCCAGCAGTTACCGCGGCTACGAGCAGTACTTC. The complete variable domain, with remaining parts taken from reference TRBV28 and TRBJ2-7, reads DVKVTQSSRYLVKRTGEKVFLECVQDMDHENMFWYRQDPGLGLRLIYFSYDVKMKEKGDIPEGYSVSREKKERFSLILESASTNQTSMYLCASSYRGYEQYFGPGTRLTVT.

The V call is TRBV30, the J call TRBJ1-3; D is unresolved. The CDR3 covers 13 residues. Germline CDR1 reads GTSNPN; CDR2 reads SVGIG (reference sequence). V was cut by 3 bases and J by 6 bases, with 12 bases left in between. The CDR3 reads CAWRGLGENTIYF. CDR3 coding DNA: TGTGCCTGGAGGGGTCTTGGGGAAAACACCATATATTTT. The full variable domain, its missing parts supplied by reference TRBV30 and TRBJ1-3, is SQTIHQWPATLVQPVGSPLSLECTVEGTSNPNLYWYRQAAGRGLQLLFYSVGIGQISSEVPQNLSASRPQDRQFILSSKKLLLSDSGFYLCAWRGLGENTIYFGEGSWLTVV.

The chain employs TRBV20-1 and TRBJ2-3; no definite D call. Germline values: CDR1 DFQATT, CDR2 SNEGSKA (reference sequence). Trimming removed 5 bases at V and 11 bases at J, with 14 bases between. This CDR3 is 11 amino acids long. In DNA, the CDR3 is TGCAGTGCTCCCTTCGAAGTCGGGCAGTATTTT. It specifies CSAPFEVGQYF.

This chain joins TRBV19 and TRBJ1-2; no reliable D call. V lost 6 bases, J lost 5 bases, and 7 bases lay in between. CDR1 is LNHDA, CDR2 SQIVND, per germline (reference sequence). This CDR3 region has 11 residues. For the CDR3, the DNA is TGTGCCAGTAGATCACGATATGGCTACACCTTC. Protein product: CASRSRYGYTF. The full variable domain, rest sourced from reference TRBV19 and TRBJ1-2, is DGGITQSPKYLFRKEGQNVTLSCEQNLNHDAMYWYRQDPGQGLRLIYYSQIVNDFQKGDIAEGYSVSREKKESFPLTVTSAQKNPTAFYLCASRSRYGYTFGSGTRLTVV.

About this clone itself: This is likely an artifact of a read error, given a far larger clone one base away. This sample also contains other DNA sequences that code for the same CDR3. The chain recombines TRBV11-1 with TRBJ2-5; 7 positions match TRBD1. V was pared by 5 bases and J by 2 bases, with 2 bases of the junction left unmatched. This CDR3 is built from 13 residues. Germline V gene data show CDR1 as SGHAT and CDR2 as FQDESV (reference sequence). In DNA, the CDR3 is TGTGCCAGCAGCCCGGGACAGCAAGAGACCCAGTACTTC. Translating gives CASSPGQQETQYF.

This clone was detected once. The chain links TRBV7-2 to TRBJ2-7; 9 bases line up with TRBD2. The germline CDR1 and CDR2 sequences are SGHTA and FQGNSA. V lost 4 bases to trimming and J lost 2 bases; unmatched junction nucleotides: 9. The CDR3 length is 16 residues. The CDR3 nucleotides read TGTGCCAGCAGCTCAACGCTGACTAGCGGAACCTACGAGCAGTACTTC. This codes for CASSSTLTSGTYEQYF.

This chain joins TRBV6-5 and TRBJ1-4; D gene ambiguous. Germline V gene sequence: CDR1 MNHEY, CDR2 SVGAGI. The V gene lost 0 bases and the J gene lost 7 bases, with 12 bases spanning the gap. This CDR3 is 15 amino acids long. CDR3 bases: TGTGCCAGCAGTTACTCGGGCAGGTGGGGTGAAAAACTGTTTTTT. It codes for CASSYSGRWGEKLFF.

This clone turned up a few times. The rearrangement joins TRBV6-6 to TRBJ2-1; TRBD2 matches at 14 bases. The length of the CDR3 is 13 residues. Unmatched junction bases numbered 3, after V lost 10 bases and J lost 7 bases. Germline V gene data show CDR1 as MNHNY and CDR2 as SVGAGI (reference sequence). The DNA for the CDR3 is TGTGCCACCCGACTAGCGGGAGGGAATGAGCAGTTCTTC. This gives the protein CATRLAGGNEQFF.

This clone was recorded only once. The chain links TRBV5-1 to TRBJ2-7; 10 nucleotides match TRBD2. This CDR3 comprises 16 residues. J was trimmed by 2 bases and V by 1 base; bases with no gene match: 6. Germline CDR1 SGHRS, CDR2 YFSETQ. CDR3 bases: TGCGCCAGCAGCTTGTCCAGCGGGAGGGCCGCCTACGAGCAGTACTTC. It encodes CASSLSSGRAAYEQYF.

The chain joins TRBV10-3 to TRBJ2-5; 8 nucleotides line up with TRBD1. Germline assignment: CDR1 ENHRY and CDR2 SYGVKD. This CDR3 has 13 amino acids. V was pared by 2 bases and J by 4 bases, with 0 bases of the junction left unmatched. The chain's CDR3 is CAISETGGETQYF. Written as DNA, the CDR3 is TGTGCCATCAGTGAGACAGGGGGAGAGACCCAGTACTTC.

This clone was seen only a few times. The rearrangement uses TRBV7-3 and TRBJ2-1; 10 bases map to TRBD2. The CDR3 has 18 residues. Germline CDR1 reads SGHTA; CDR2 reads FQGTGA. Trimming removed 5 bases from V and 8 bases from J; junction bases left unmatched: 18. Written as DNA, the CDR3 is TGTGCCAGCAGCCGGACTAGCGGCACCGCTGGTCCTAGCGATGAGCAGTTCTTC. This encodes CASSRTSGTAGPSDEQFF.